Listed below are T cell receptor beta chains from one sample, sequenced in a study of cytomegalovirus exposure and HLA in healthy donors. Profiling relied on immunoSEQ multiplex PCR, and the TCRdb table lists in-frame clones only, not all of them. Of 80,000 to 95,000 clones in the sample, 63% were seen once. The material sequenced was PBMCs. Source of these receptors: a woman in her twenties or thirties in good health and CMV-seronegative. The CDR3 runs from the conserved cysteine through the conserved F or W. D genes are given only for firm matches.

V gene: TRBV5-1
D gene: -
CDR3 protein: CASSPGATVYGYTF

V gene: TRBV5-5
D gene: -
CDR3 protein: CASSRGTEAFF

V gene: TRBV5-5
D gene: -
CDR3 protein: CASSLVPQGIVAAKNIQYF

V gene: TRBV7-2
D gene: -
CDR3 protein: CASSQRLGAYEQYF

V gene: TRBV5-1
D gene: -
CDR3 protein: CASSLNRLGNSYNSPLHF

V gene: TRBV6-1
D gene: TRBD1
CDR3 protein: CASRPGQGANYGYTF

V gene: TRBV5-5
D gene: -
CDR3 protein: CASSFQGYGNEAFF

V gene: TRBV18
D gene: TRBD1
CDR3 protein: CASSPQGQGGSYNSPLHF

V gene: TRBV5-1
D gene: -
CDR3 protein: CASSHGGDYGYTF

V gene: TRBV5-4
D gene: TRBD1
CDR3 protein: CASSFYTGERGTGELFF

V gene: TRBV14
D gene: -
CDR3 protein: CASERLGNTEAFF

V gene: TRBV5-6
D gene: -
CDR3 protein: CASGAARSLTDTQYF

V gene: TRBV10-3
D gene: -
CDR3 protein: CAISESGTRYGYTF

V gene: TRBV5-1
D gene: TRBD1
CDR3 protein: CASSLVGQGAQNSPLHF

V gene: TRBV4-1
D gene: TRBD2
CDR3 protein: CASGQAGEAYNEQFF

V gene: TRBV4-2
D gene: -
CDR3 protein: CASSQGEALPLYGYTF

V gene: TRBV5-6
D gene: TRBD1
CDR3 protein: CASSEERQGAAGANVLTF

V gene: TRBV5-1
D gene: -
CDR3 protein: CASSLSRRVDTEAFF

V gene: TRBV6-4
D gene: -
CDR3 protein: CASSDTGGSYNEQFF

V gene: TRBV28
D gene: TRBD2
CDR3 protein: CASSPRGSGSTDTQYF

V gene: TRBV2
D gene: -
CDR3 protein: CASIPGIVTDTQYF

V gene: TRBV5-4
D gene: -
CDR3 protein: CASSLMRDTGYTF

V gene: TRBV9
D gene: -
CDR3 protein: CASSVQGNTEAFF

V gene: TRBV5-1
D gene: -
CDR3 protein: CASSHGGSYNEQFF

V gene: TRBV2
D gene: TRBD1
CDR3 protein: CASSAGQGAQGTDTQYF

V gene: TRBV7-9
D gene: -
CDR3 protein: CTSSRVLHEQFF

V gene: TRBV9
D gene: TRBD2
CDR3 protein: CASSVGLGRLAGGAEQFF

V gene: TRBV9
D gene: -
CDR3 protein: CASSVGGVSMETEAFF

V gene: TRBV9
D gene: -
CDR3 protein: CASSVEDTPYEQYF

V gene: TRBV21-1
D gene: -
CDR3 protein: CASSKKGDYGYTF

V gene: TRBV5-1
D gene: -
CDR3 protein: CASSLEGTGKGTEAFF

V gene: TRBV6-8
D gene: TRBD1
CDR3 protein: CASSYPLTGMNTEAFF

V gene: TRBV19
D gene: TRBD2
CDR3 protein: CASSPRFSGGASEETQYF

V gene: TRBV9
D gene: TRBD2
CDR3 protein: CASSWGLADPNTGELFF

V gene: TRBV6-6
D gene: TRBD2
CDR3 protein: CASSYPSGSPEQFF

V gene: TRBV19
D gene: TRBD1
CDR3 protein: CASSITTGGANQPQHF

V gene: TRBV7-9
D gene: -
CDR3 protein: CASSPTGYSDTQYF

V gene: TRBV19
D gene: -
CDR3 protein: CASRDHGGSGNTIYF

V gene: TRBV14
D gene: TRBD1
CDR3 protein: CASSQGTGPLYEQYF

V gene: TRBV6-1
D gene: TRBD1
CDR3 protein: CASSRQGAIPYEQYF

V gene: TRBV25-1
D gene: -
CDR3 protein: CASSELATGFTDTQYF

V gene: TRBV19
D gene: -
CDR3 protein: CASTNGGTGNTIYF

V gene: TRBV5-1
D gene: -
CDR3 protein: CASSLIQEGYEQYF

V gene: TRBV7-2
D gene: -
CDR3 protein: CASSLDWRGYTF

V gene: TRBV9
D gene: -
CDR3 protein: CASSVGVEVLTDTQYF

V gene: TRBV10-3
D gene: TRBD1
CDR3 protein: CAISDSGTGRNTQYF

V gene: TRBV7-2
D gene: -
CDR3 protein: CASSYSETQYF

V gene: TRBV10-3
D gene: -
CDR3 protein: CAISEQMTGSYEQYF

V gene: TRBV29-1
D gene: -
CDR3 protein: CSVLHRENGYTF

V gene: TRBV29-1
D gene: TRBD2
CDR3 protein: CSVATSGSTDTQYF

V gene: TRBV5-1
D gene: -
CDR3 protein: CASSLSSAKSEAFF

V gene: TRBV7-3
D gene: -
CDR3 protein: CASTPGFGKTGELFF